This entry describes one TCR beta chain. Its antigen is undetermined. Specified treatment: oral pan-JAK inhibitor, 5-10 mg twice daily. The data derive from a study of CD8+ T cells in alopecia areata. Study-wide results and limits: In scalp, tofacitinib significantly decreased clonality and expanded CD8+ clones among the top 100.

Sequencing templates came from extracted RNA that was reverse transcribed into cDNA. Profiled with immunoSEQ multiplex PCR; TCRdb holds only in-frame clones, not every one. The sample lists approximately 200,000 clones, 50% to 60% seen once, with less than 0.8% in the top ten. The V end was cut by 0 bases, the J end by 5 bases, with 8 bases between. CDR1 is SGHRS, CDR2 YFSETQ, per germline. The CDR3 covers 14 residues. The sequencing here drew on CD4+ T cells sorted from blood, taken at week 4, from a patient treated with tofacitinib. The chain joins TRBV5-1 to TRBJ2-2, with D hard to call. This TCR was recovered from a human donor with alopecia areata. In nucleotides, the CDR3 is TGCGCCAGCAGCTTGGAGAATCCGACCGGGGAGCTGTTTTTT. Amino acid sequence: CASSLENPTGELFF. Variable domain in full (rest from reference TRBV5-1 and TRBJ2-2): KAGVTQTPRYLIKTRGQQVTLSCSPISGHRSVSWYQQTPGQGLQFLFEYFSETQRNKGNFPGRFSGRQFSNSRSEMNVSTLELGDSALYLCASSLENPTGELFFGEGSRLTVL.